These 29 T cell receptor beta chains came from one sample sequenced in a study of beta chain features in type 1 diabetes listed by TCRdb under 2018. What the study reported, not specific to this receptor: A moderate but significant shortening of TCRB CDR3 length was observed in type 1 diabetes patients in all four CD4+ subsets.

No cognate antigen is known for these TCRs. The library relied on the immunoSEQ multiplex PCR assay. The entire amount of isolated RNA was reverse transcribed using the High Capacity cDNA Reverse Transcription Kit, so the sequenced TCRB transcripts were expressed ones. Held by TCRdb, this immuneACCESS table contains in-frame sequences only and omits some clones. Under half of the omission traces to an unresolved V gene where checked; the cause of the rest is unknown. A total of a few hundred thousand clones appear in this sample, around 21% of them only once. The top ten constitute less than 0.035% of the sample. Specimen: naive CD4+ T cells from blood. The sample's cell subset or site label, in plain terms: true naive CD4+ T cells. The receptors derive from a woman aged 40 to 50 with type 1 diabetes.

The V gene is TRBV25-1, the J gene TRBJ1-5; maybe TRBD1 (5 bases). The V end was cut by 4 bases, the J end by 2 bases, with 12 bases between. Germline V CDR1 and CDR2: MGHDK, SYGVNS. The CDR3 is 15 residues long. CDR3 sequence: CASSGGGAGNQPQHF. CDR3 bases: TGTGCCAGCAGTGGGGGGGGAGCTGGCAATCAGCCCCAGCATTTT. Full variable domain (rest looked up from reference TRBV25-1 and TRBJ1-5): EADIYQTPRYLVIGTGKKITLECSQTMGHDKMYWYQQDPGMELHLIHYSYGVNSTEKGDLSSESTVSRIRTEHFPLTLESARPSHTSQYLCASSGGGAGNQPQHFGDGTRLSIL.

The chain is built from TRBV14 and TRBJ2-7; no clear D gene. The V end lost 0 bases, the J end lost 2 bases, and 14 bases lay between the germline ends. Germline-derived CDR1 and CDR2 are SGHDN and FVKESK. The CDR3 covers 16 residues. The CDR3 protein is CASSQEFGFWPYEQYF. The DNA for the CDR3 is TGTGCCAGCAGCCAAGAGTTCGGGTTTTGGCCCTACGAGCAGTACTTC.

The chain combines TRBV4-1 with TRBJ1-5, with 9 bases that match TRBD1. Per the germline V gene, CDR1 is MGHRA and CDR2 is YSYEKL. J was trimmed by 7 bases and V by 6 bases; bases with no gene match: 10. This CDR3 contains 15 residues. CDR3 loop: CASRSGQGEVQPQHF. The CDR3 bases are TGCGCCAGCAGGTCGGGACAGGGCGAGGTGCAGCCCCAGCATTTT.

The V and J genes are TRBV5-6 and TRBJ2-7, with D perhaps matching TRBD2 (7 bases). The CDR3 has 15 amino acids. V shed 4 bases and J shed 4 bases, with 18 bases lying between them. Germline V lookup: CDR1 SGHDT, CDR2 YYEEEE. The CDR3 region is CASSRGGGGLYEQYF. The CDR3 DNA is TGTGCCAGCAGCCGAGGGGGGGGCGGACTTTACGAGCAGTACTTC.

This clone was found a few times. The chain carries TRBV4-2 and TRBJ2-7, with 11 bases identical to TRBD2. CDR1 is LGHNA, CDR2 YNFKEQ, per germline. The CDR3 spans 17 residues. V dropped 0 bases and J dropped 0; count of bases not matched to a gene: 4. CDR3 DNA sequence: TGTGCCAGCAGCCAAGAAGTACTAGCGGGGGCCTCCTACGAGCAGTACTTC. This sequence encodes CASSQEVLAGASYEQYF.

The J gene is TRBJ1-2, the V gene TRBV29-1; D is uncertain. Germline CDR1 SQVTM, CDR2 ANQGSEA. V shed 6 bases and J shed 5 bases, with 4 bases lying between them. This CDR3 region has 9 residues. The CDR3 is CSVSYGYTF. The CDR3 coding sequence is TGCAGCGTGTCGTATGGCTACACCTTC.

This clone was detected a few times. The chain uses TRBV10-3 and TRBJ2-2; 12 nucleotides align to TRBD1. Trimming took 10 bases from V and 7 from J; bases not matched to a gene: 7. The CDR3 length is 14 residues. Germline CDR1 reads ENHRY; CDR2 reads SYGVKD. CDR3 bases: TGTGCCAGCAGGGGACAGGGGGCGTACGGGGAGCTGTTTTTT. Translating gives CASRGQGAYGELFF.

The sample holds a few counts of this clone. The V call is TRBV23-1, the J call TRBJ1-1; D not resolved. TRBV23-1 counts as an open reading frame of uncertain function. CDR3 length: 14 amino acids. Deletions cut 6 bases from V and 2 bases from J, with 13 bases between. This chain's CDR3 is CASSPIWANTEAFF. CDR3 DNA sequence: TGCGCCAGCAGCCCAATCTGGGCTAACACTGAAGCTTTCTTT.

A few counts support this clone. The chain recombines TRBV28 with TRBJ2-7, with 9 bases lining up with TRBD1. This CDR3 has 18 amino acids. V trimming: 4 bases; J trimming: 2 bases; junction bases outside the gene matches: 15. Germline lookup yields CDR1 MDHEN and CDR2 SYDVKM. CDR3 DNA: TGTGCCAGCAGTTCCGCCGGGACAGGGATTATAGTCCCCTACGAGCAGTACTTC. Protein: CASSSAGTGIIVPYEQYF.

This chain uses TRBV5-1 with TRBJ1-1; D is possibly TRBD1 (5 bases). V shed 0 bases and J shed 5 bases, with 14 bases lying between them. This CDR3 has 15 amino acids. Germline V CDR1 and CDR2: SGHRS, YFSETQ. CDR3 in amino acids: CASSLGGRGGTEAFF. CDR3 bases: TGCGCCAGCAGCTTGGGGGGGAGAGGAGGGACTGAAGCTTTCTTT.

In this sample, this clone turned up a few times. This sequence joins TRBV30 and TRBJ1-5; TRBD1 aligns across 11 bases. The CDR3 runs to 13 residues. Trimming at V came to 5 bases and at J to 7 bases, leaving 4 bases not matched to a gene. The germline V gene has CDR1 GTSNPN and CDR2 SVGIG (reference sequence). The CDR3 loop is CAWQGDRGQPQHF. As DNA, the CDR3 is TGTGCCTGGCAAGGGGACAGGGGGCAGCCCCAGCATTTT. Full variable domain (rest looked up from reference TRBV30 and TRBJ1-5): SQTIHQWPATLVQPVGSPLSLECTVEGTSNPNLYWYRQAAGRGLQLLFYSVGIGQISSEVPQNLSASRPQDRQFILSSKKLLLSDSGFYLCAWQGDRGQPQHFGDGTRLSIL.

The chain's CDR3 is CSVQDQDQPQHF. The DNA of the CDR3 is TGCAGCGTCCAAGATCAGGATCAGCCCCAGCATTTT. This chain joins TRBV29-1 and TRBJ1-5; D call uncertain. In germline, CDR1 is SQVTM, CDR2 ANQGSEA. The germline V and J ends were trimmed by 6 bases and 5 bases, with 11 bases remaining between them. This CDR3 region has 12 residues.

This clone has a handful of counts. The chain links TRBV18 to TRBJ1-4; TRBD1 aligns across 10 bases. The CDR3 has 14 amino acids. CDR1 and CDR2 from the germline V gene are KGHSH and LQKENI. The junction had 3 bases not matched to a gene; V was cut back by 4 bases and J by 7 bases. In nucleotides, the CDR3 is TGTGCCAGCTCACACGACAGGGGGCCTGAAAAACTGTTTTTT. Translating it yields CASSHDRGPEKLFF.

This clone was picked up a small number of times. The rearrangement links TRBV5-4 to TRBJ1-2; D unresolved. The CDR3 is 14 residues long. Trimming left V 0 bases short and J 5 bases short, with 11 bases between. CDR1 is SGHNT and CDR2 is YYREEE in the germline V gene (reference sequence). CDR3 coding DNA: TGTGCCAGCAGCTTGGGGCCGTCCCCTTATGGCTACACCTTC. Residues: CASSLGPSPYGYTF.

This clone is a singleton in its sample. This chain links TRBV7-9 with TRBJ1-5; tentative D call: TRBD1 (6 bases). Germline CDR1 SEHNR, CDR2 FQNEAQ (reference sequence). CDR3 length equals 15 residues. Trimming cost V 4 bases and J 2 bases, with 12 bases left between them. The CDR3 nucleotides read TGTGCCAGCAGCTCCCGACAGGACGGCAATCAGCCCCAGCATTTT. It translates to CASSSRQDGNQPQHF.

V and J are TRBV5-6 and TRBJ2-7, with D tentatively TRBD1 (5 bases). Germline assignment: CDR1 SGHDT and CDR2 YYEEEE. Trimming took off 1 base at V and 1 base at J, with 6 bases between the two ends. The CDR3 has 13 residues. The CDR3 DNA follows: TGTGCCAGCAGCTTGAGACAGTCCTACGAGCAGTACTTC. This encodes CASSLRQSYEQYF.

This clone was counted between two and nine times. CDR3 region: CATGTPPVNTGELFF. Here the CDR3 DNA reads TGTGCCACCGGGACACCGCCGGTCAACACCGGGGAGCTGTTTTTT. The chain has TRBV10-3 and TRBJ2-2; maybe TRBD1 (6 bases). Looked up from germline, CDR1 is ENHRY and CDR2 is SYGVKD. The CDR3 spans 15 residues. The V gene lost 10 bases and the J gene lost 2 bases, with 17 bases spanning the gap.

J is TRBJ1-2 and V is TRBV27, with 7 bases lining up with TRBD1. Germline V gene data show CDR1 as MNHEY and CDR2 as SMNVEV (reference sequence). V lost 6 bases, J lost 8 bases, and 12 bases stayed unmatched. The CDR3 extends over 14 amino acids. CDR3 DNA: TGTGCCAGCAGCCACAAGGAGGGGGCGCAAGGCTACACCTTC. Amino acid sequence: CASSHKEGAQGYTF.

V is TRBV18 and J is TRBJ2-5, with D uncertain. Germline CDR1 is KGHSH and CDR2 is LQKENI. CDR3 length: 16 residues. V lost 1 base and J 2 bases, leaving 14 bases between the germline ends. CDR3 sequence: CASSPLRTTYQETQYF. DNA of the CDR3: TGTGCCAGCTCACCACTCCGTACCACTTATCAAGAGACCCAGTACTTC.

The chain combines TRBV18 with TRBJ2-7; 7 bases fit TRBD2. J gave up 0 bases and V 3 bases, and 11 bases lay outside the gene matches. The CDR3 has 17 amino acids. CDR1 and CDR2 (germline): KGHSH, LQKENI. In nucleotides, the CDR3 is TGTGCCAGCTCACCCGCCCCGAGCGGGGTCAGCTCCTACGAGCAGTACTTC. Its translation: CASSPAPSGVSSYEQYF.

Points on this clone: One end of the junction fails to match germline, which may point to a read error. DNA for the CDR3: TGTGCCACCCCGACAGGATCGGCCTTT. Translated, it gives CATPTGSAF. This chain links TRBV5-8 with TRBJ1-4; TRBD1 is a possible D gene (6 bases). The CDR3 totals 9 residues. The germline V gene encodes CDR1 SGHTS and CDR2 YDEGEE.

V is TRBV29-1 and J is TRBJ1-1; no firm D call. The ends were cut back, 4 bases at V and 5 bases at J, with 14 bases in the middle. Germline V gene sequence: CDR1 SQVTM, CDR2 ANQGSEA. The CDR3 is 13 residues long. The CDR3 DNA reads TGCAGCGTTGCCCTGAGACTGGCTACTGAAGCTTTCTTT. Residues: CSVALRLATEAFF.

This clone was observed a handful of times. The gene calls are TRBV7-2 and TRBJ2-1; D is possibly TRBD2 (6 bases). The CDR3 length is 14 residues. Germline V gene sequence: CDR1 SGHTA, CDR2 FQGNSA. The germline V and J ends were trimmed by 1 base and 7 bases, with 11 bases remaining between them. The CDR3 protein is CASSLVPGLNEQFF. The CDR3 bases are TGTGCCAGCAGCTTAGTCCCCGGACTAAATGAGCAGTTCTTC.

Of note for this clone: One end of the junction varies from germline; a read error may be responsible. The chain employs TRBV7-2 and TRBJ2-5; TRBD1 might be the D (6 bases). Germline CDR1 is SGHTA and CDR2 is FQGNSA. This CDR3 region has 14 residues. The CDR3 DNA follows: TGTGCCAGCAGTTACAGGGCCCACCAGGAGACCCAGTACTTC. Protein: CASSYRAHQETQYF.

The chain is built from TRBV29-1 and TRBJ1-1, with 8 bases lining up with TRBD1. Germline values: CDR1 SQVTM, CDR2 ANQGSEA. The V segment lost 4 bases and the J segment 3 bases; nucleotides outside the gene matches: 7. CDR3 length: 14 amino acids. Here the CDR3 reads CSVVQGATDTEAFF. The CDR3 bases are TGCAGCGTTGTTCAGGGGGCGACGGACACTGAAGCTTTCTTT.

This rearrangement joins TRBV2 to TRBJ2-4; 8 positions match TRBD1. Germline assignment: CDR1 SNHLY and CDR2 FYNNEI. Losses at the gene ends were 11 bases for V and 6 bases for J; bases not matched to a gene: 3. The CDR3 totals 11 residues. DNA of the CDR3: TGTGCCGGGGGGACAGGAAACATTCAGTACTTC. Protein product: CAGGTGNIQYF.

V usage is TRBV4-1 and J usage is TRBJ1-1, with a possible D match to TRBD1 (6 bases). This CDR3 has 14 amino acids. The V and J ends lost 7 bases and 2 bases respectively, with 14 bases between them. Looked up from germline, CDR1 is MGHRA and CDR2 is YSYEKL. CDR3 DNA sequence: TGCGCCAGCAAGCGGACAGCCTATAACACTGAAGCTTTCTTT. As protein: CASKRTAYNTEAFF.

This rearrangement joins TRBV7-2 to TRBJ2-7; the match to TRBD1 covers 7 bases. CDR3 size: 14 residues. The ends lost 3 bases at V and 7 bases at J; junction bases unmatched: 9. CDR1 and CDR2 from the germline V gene are SGHTA and FQGNSA. CDR3 sequence (DNA): TGTGCCAGCAGCTTGGAAATGGGACAGTCAGAGCAGTACTTC. Residues: CASSLEMGQSEQYF.

The chain employs TRBV7-2 and TRBJ2-1; possible D gene TRBD2, 5 bases. V lost 2 bases and J 10 bases, leaving 21 bases between the germline ends. The CDR3 runs to 16 residues. CDR1 SGHTA and CDR2 FQGNSA come from the germline V gene. The CDR3, as DNA: TGTGCCAGCAGCTTAAGGATTACGGTTGTGGACTCGGAGCAGTTCTTC. This codes for CASSLRITVVDSEQFF.